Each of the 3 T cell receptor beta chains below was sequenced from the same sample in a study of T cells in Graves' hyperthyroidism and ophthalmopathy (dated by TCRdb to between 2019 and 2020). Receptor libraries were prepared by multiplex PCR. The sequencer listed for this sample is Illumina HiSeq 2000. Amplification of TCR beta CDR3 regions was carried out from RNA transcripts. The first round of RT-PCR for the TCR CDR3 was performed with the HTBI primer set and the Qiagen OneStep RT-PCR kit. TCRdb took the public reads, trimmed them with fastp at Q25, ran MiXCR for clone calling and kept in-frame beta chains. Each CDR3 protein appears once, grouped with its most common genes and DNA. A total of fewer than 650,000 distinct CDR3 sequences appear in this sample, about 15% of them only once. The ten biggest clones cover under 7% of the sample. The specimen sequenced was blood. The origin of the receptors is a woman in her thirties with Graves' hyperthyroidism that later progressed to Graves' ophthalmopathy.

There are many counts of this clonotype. CDR3 sequence: CATKTGSDEQYF. The CDR3 nucleotides read TGTGCCACCAAAACAGGGAGCGACGAGCAGTACTTC. The rearrangement uses TRBV10-3 and TRBJ2-7; a weak D match, TRBD1 (6 bases). V was trimmed by 10 bases and J by 5 bases, leaving 15 bases between them. The V gene's germline CDR1 is ENHRY and CDR2 SYGVKD. This CDR3 comprises 12 residues.

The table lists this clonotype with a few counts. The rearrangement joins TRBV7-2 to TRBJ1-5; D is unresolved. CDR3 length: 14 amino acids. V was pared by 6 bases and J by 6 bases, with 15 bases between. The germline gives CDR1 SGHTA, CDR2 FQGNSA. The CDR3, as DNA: TGTGCCAGCAGGCCGGGTGGGGAAGGTCAGCCCCAGCATTTT. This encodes CASRPGGEGQPQHF.

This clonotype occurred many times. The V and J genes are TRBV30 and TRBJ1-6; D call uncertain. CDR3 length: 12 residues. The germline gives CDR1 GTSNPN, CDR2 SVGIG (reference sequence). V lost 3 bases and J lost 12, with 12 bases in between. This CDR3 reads CAWSLNSRPLHF. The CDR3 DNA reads TGTGCCTGGAGCCTCAACTCGCGACCCCTCCACTTT.